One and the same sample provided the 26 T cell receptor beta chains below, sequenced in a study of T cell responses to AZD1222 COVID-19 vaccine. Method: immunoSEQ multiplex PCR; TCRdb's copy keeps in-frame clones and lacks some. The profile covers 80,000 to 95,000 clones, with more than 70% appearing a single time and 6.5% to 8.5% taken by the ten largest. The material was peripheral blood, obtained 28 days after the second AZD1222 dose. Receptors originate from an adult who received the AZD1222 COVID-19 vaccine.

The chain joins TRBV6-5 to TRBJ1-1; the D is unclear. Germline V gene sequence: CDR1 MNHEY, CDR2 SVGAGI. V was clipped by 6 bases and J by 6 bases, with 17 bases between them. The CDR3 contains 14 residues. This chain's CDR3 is CASSQTYPGAEAFF. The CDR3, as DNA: TGTGCCAGCAGCCAGACCTACCCCGGCGCTGAAGCTTTCTTT.

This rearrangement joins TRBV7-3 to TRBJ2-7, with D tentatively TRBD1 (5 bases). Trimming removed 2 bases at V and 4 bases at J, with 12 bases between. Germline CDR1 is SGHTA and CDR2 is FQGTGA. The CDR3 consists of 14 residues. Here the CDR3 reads CASSLGAVGYEQYF. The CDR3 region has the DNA TGTGCCAGCAGCTTAGGGGCCGTCGGTTACGAGCAGTACTTC. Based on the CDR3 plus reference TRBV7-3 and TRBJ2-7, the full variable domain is GAGVSQTPSNKVTEKGKYVELRCDPISGHTALYWYRQSLGQGPEFLIYFQGTGAADDSGLPNDRFFAVRPEGSVSTLKIQRTERGDSAVYLCASSLGAVGYEQYFGPGTRLTVT.

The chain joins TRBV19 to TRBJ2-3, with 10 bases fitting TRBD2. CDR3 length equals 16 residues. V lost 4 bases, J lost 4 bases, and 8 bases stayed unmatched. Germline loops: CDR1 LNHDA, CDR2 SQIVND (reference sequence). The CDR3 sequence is CASSKLAGGRSDTQYF. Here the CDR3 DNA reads TGTGCCAGTAGTAAATTAGCGGGAGGAAGATCAGATACGCAGTATTTT.

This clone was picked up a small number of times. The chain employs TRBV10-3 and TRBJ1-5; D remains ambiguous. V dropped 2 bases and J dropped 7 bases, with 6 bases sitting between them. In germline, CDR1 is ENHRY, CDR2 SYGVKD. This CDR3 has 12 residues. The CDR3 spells CAISEPYQPQHF. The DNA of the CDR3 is TGTGCCATCAGTGAGCCCTACCAGCCCCAGCATTTT.

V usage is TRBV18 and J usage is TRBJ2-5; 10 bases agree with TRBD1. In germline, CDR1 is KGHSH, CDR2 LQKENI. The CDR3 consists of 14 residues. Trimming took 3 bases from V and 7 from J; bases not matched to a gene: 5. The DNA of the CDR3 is TGTGCCAGCTCACCGGGACAGGGGAGCGGGACCCAGTACTTC. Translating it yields CASSPGQGSGTQYF.

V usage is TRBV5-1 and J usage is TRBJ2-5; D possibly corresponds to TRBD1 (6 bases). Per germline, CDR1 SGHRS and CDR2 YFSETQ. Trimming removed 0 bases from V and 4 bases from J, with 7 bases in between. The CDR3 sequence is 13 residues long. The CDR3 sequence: CASSLVQGETQYF. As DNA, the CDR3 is TGCGCCAGCAGCTTGGTACAGGGAGAGACCCAGTACTTC.

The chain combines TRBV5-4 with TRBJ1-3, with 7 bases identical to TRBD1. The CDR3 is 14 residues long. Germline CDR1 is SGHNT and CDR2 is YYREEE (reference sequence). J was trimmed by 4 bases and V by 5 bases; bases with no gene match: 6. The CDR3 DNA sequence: TGTGCCAGCAGAAATACAGGGGCCGGAAACACCATATATTTT. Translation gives CASRNTGAGNTIYF. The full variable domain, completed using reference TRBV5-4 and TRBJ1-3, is ETGVTQSPTHLIKTRGQQVTLRCSSQSGHNTVSWYQQALGQGPQFIFQYYREEENGRGNFPPRFSGLQFPNYSSELNVNALELDDSALYLCASRNTGAGNTIYFGEGSWLTVV.

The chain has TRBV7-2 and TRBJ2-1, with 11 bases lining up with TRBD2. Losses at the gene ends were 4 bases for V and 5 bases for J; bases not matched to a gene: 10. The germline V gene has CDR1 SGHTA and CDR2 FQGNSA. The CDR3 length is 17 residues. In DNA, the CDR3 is TGTGCCAGCAGCTCTGGGTCACTAGCGGGAGCCGACAATGAGCAGTTCTTC. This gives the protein CASSSGSLAGADNEQFF.

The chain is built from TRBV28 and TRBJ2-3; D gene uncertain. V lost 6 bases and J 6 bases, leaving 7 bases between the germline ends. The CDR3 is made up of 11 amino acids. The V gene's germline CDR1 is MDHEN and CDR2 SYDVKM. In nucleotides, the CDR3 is TGTGCCAGCAGAGGATGGGATACGCAGTATTTT. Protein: CASRGWDTQYF. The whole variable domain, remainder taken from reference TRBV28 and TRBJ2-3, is DVKVTQSSRYLVKRTGEKVFLECVQDMDHENMFWYRQDPGLGLRLIYFSYDVKMKEKGDIPEGYSVSREKKERFSLILESASTNQTSMYLCASRGWDTQYFGPGTRLTVL.

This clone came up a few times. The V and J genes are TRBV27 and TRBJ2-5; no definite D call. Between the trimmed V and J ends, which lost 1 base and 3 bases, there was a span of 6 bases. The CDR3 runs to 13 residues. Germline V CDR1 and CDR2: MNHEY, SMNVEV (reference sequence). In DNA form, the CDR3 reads TGTGCCAGCAGTTTATTGGGAAAAGAGACCCAGTACTTC. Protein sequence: CASSLLGKETQYF.

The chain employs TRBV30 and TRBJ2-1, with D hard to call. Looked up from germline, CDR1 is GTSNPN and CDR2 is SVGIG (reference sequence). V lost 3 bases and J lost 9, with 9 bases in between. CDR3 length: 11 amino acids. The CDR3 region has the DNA TGTGCCTGGAGCCGGACGGTTGAGCAGTTCTTC. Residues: CAWSRTVEQFF.

This CDR3 reads CASGHYGYTF. The CDR3 DNA sequence: TGTGCCAGCGGACACTATGGCTACACCTTC. The chain links TRBV28 to TRBJ1-2; D uncertain. Trimming left V 8 bases short and J 3 bases short, with 4 bases between. The germline gives CDR1 MDHEN, CDR2 SYDVKM. This CDR3 is 10 amino acids long.

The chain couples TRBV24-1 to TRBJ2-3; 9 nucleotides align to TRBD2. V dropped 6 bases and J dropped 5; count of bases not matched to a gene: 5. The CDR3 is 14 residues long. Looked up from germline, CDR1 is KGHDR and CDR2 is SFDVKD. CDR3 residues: CATSTAGGLDTQYF. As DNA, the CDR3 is TGTGCCACCAGTACGGCGGGAGGGTTAGATACGCAGTATTTT.

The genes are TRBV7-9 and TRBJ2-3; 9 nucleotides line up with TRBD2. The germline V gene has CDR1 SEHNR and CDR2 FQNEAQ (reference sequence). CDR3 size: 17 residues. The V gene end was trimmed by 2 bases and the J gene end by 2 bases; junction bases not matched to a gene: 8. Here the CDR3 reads CASSLSGLAGATDTQYF. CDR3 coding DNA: TGTGCCAGCAGCTTAAGTGGGTTAGCGGGAGCCACAGATACGCAGTATTTT.

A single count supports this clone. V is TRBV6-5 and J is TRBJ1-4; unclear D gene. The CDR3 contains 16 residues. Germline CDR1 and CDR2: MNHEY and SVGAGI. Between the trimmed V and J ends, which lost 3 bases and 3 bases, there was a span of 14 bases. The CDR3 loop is CASSYSRVRANEKLFF. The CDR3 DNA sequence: TGTGCCAGCAGTTATAGCCGGGTCAGAGCTAATGAAAAACTGTTTTTT.

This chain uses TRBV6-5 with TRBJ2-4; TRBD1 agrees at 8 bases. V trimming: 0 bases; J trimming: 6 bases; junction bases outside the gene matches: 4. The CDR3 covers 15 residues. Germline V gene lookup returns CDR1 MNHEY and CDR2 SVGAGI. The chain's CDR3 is CASSYSPQGANIQYF. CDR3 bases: TGTGCCAGCAGTTACTCCCCTCAGGGGGCAAACATTCAGTACTTC.

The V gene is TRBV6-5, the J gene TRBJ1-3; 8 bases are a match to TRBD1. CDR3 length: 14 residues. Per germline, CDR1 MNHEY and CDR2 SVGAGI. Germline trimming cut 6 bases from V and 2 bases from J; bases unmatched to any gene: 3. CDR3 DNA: TGTGCCAGCAGATCGACAGGGGCTGGAAACACCATATATTTT. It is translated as CASRSTGAGNTIYF.

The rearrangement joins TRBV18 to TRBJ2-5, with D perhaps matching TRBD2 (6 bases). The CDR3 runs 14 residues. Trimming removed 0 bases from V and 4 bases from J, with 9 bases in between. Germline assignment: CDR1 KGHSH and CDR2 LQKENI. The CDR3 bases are TGTGCCAGCTCACCACCGGGGAGGTCAGAGACCCAGTACTTC. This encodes CASSPPGRSETQYF.

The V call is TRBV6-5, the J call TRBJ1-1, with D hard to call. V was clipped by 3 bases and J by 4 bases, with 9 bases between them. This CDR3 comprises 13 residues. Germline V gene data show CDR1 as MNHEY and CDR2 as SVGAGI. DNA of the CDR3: TGTGCCAGCAGTTATAAGCGGGGCACTGAAGCTTTCTTT. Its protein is CASSYKRGTEAFF.

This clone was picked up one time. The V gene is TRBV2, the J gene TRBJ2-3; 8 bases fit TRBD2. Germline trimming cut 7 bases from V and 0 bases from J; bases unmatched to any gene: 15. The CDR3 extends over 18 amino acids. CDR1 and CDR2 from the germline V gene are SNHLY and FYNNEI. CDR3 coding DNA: TGTGCCAGCAATGGCCTACTACTAGCGGCCATGAGCACAGATACGCAGTATTTT. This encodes CASNGLLLAAMSTDTQYF. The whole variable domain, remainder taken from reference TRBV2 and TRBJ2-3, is EPEVTQTPSHQVTQMGQEVILRCVPISNHLYFYWYRQILGQKVEFLVSFYNNEISEKSEIFDDQFSVERPDGSNFTLKIRSTKLEDSAMYFCASNGLLLAAMSTDTQYFGPGTRLTVL.

CDR3 residues: CASSPIAGGYNEQFF. DNA of the CDR3: TGCGCCAGCAGCCCTATAGCGGGAGGGTACAATGAGCAGTTCTTC. This chain links TRBV5-1 with TRBJ2-1; 11 bases fit TRBD2. V dropped 4 bases and J dropped 4; count of bases not matched to a gene: 4. CDR1 and CDR2 from the germline V gene are SGHRS and YFSETQ. This CDR3 spans 15 amino acids.

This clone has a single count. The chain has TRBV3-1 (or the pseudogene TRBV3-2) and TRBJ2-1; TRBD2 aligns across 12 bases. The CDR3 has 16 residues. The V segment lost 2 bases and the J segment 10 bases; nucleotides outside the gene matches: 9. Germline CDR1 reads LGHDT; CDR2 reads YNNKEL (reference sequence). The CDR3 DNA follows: TGTGCCAGCAGCCAAAGGCTAGCGGGAGGGCCGGTGGAGCAGTTCTTC. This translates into CASSQRLAGGPVEQFF.

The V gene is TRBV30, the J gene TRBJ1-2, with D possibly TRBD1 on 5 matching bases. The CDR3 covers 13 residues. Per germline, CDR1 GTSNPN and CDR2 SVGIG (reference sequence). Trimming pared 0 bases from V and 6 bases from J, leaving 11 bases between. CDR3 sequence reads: CAWSVSGTNGYTF. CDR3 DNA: TGTGCCTGGAGTGTTTCAGGGACCAATGGCTACACCTTC.

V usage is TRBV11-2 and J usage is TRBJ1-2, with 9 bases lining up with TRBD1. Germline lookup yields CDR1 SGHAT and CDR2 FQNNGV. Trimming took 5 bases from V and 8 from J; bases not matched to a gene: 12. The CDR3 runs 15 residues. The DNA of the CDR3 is TGTGCCAGCAGCGACCGGCCGGGACAGGGATCGGGCTACACCTTC. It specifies CASSDRPGQGSGYTF.

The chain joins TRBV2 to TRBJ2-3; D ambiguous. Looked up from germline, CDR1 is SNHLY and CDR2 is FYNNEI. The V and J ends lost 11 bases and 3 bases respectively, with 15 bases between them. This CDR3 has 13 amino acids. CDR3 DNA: TGTGCCTCAGAGGACCATATTACAGATACGCAGTATTTT. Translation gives CASEDHITDTQYF.

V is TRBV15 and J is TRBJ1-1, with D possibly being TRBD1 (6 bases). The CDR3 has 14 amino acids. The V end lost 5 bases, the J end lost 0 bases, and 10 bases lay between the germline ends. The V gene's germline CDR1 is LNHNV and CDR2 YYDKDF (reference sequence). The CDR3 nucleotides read TGTGCCACCAGCGTGGGACATCTGAACACTGAAGCTTTCTTT. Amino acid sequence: CATSVGHLNTEAFF.